Each of the 20 T cell receptor beta chains below was sequenced from the same sample in a study of neurological immune-mediated disorders. Time point denoted: longitudinal time-point 3. TCRdb reprocessed the 5' RACE reads via MiXCR and lists one record per CDR3 protein. The repertoire holds about 45,000 distinct CDR3 sequences, with approximately 15% as singletons. The sequenced sample consisted of PBMCs. Receptors originate from a man aged 25 to 40 in good health.

This clonotype was recorded at least ten times. Because the CDR3's place on the DNA is in doubt, the DNA is left out and the CDR3 is given as listed by TCRdb. The rearrangement links TRBV27 to TRBJ1-1; the DNA was not compared with TRBD1, the D call given in the table. The CDR3 spans 12 residues, counting both ends. From germline, CDR1 is MNHEY and CDR2 SMNVEV (reference sequence). CDR3 region: CASSFFGGGTFF.

This clonotype has a count of ten or more. This chain links TRBV5-1 with TRBJ2-1, with 12 bases identical to TRBD2. Germline V gene data show CDR1 as SGHRS and CDR2 as YFSETQ. The CDR3 runs to 15 residues. Unmatched junction bases numbered 5, after V lost 0 bases and J lost 10 bases. The CDR3, as DNA: TGCGCCAGCAGCTTGGTCGGAACTAGCGGGGGGGAGCAGTTCTTC. It codes for CASSLVGTSGGEQFF.

The chain carries TRBV4-2 and TRBJ1-5; no firm D call. Trimming shortened V by 0 bases and J by 3 bases, and 6 bases separated the two germline ends. The CDR3 sequence is 14 residues long. Germline loops: CDR1 LGHNA, CDR2 YNFKEQ. This CDR3 is CASSQEEHNQPQHF. As DNA, the CDR3 is TGTGCCAGCAGCCAAGAAGAGCACAATCAGCCCCAGCATTTT.

This clonotype was counted ten times or more. This chain links TRBV5-4 with TRBJ2-7; D gene uncertain. With 0 bases removed from V and 2 bases from J, the gap between germline ends came to 6 bases. Germline lookup yields CDR1 SGHNT and CDR2 YYREEE (reference sequence). CDR3 length: 13 residues. The CDR3 nucleotides are TGTGCCAGCAGCTTGGACATAGCCTACGAGCAGTACTTC. Its protein is CASSLDIAYEQYF.

This clonotype has ten or more counts. The chain uses TRBV20-1 and TRBJ2-5, with 9 nucleotides matching TRBD1. The ends lost 6 bases at V and 5 bases at J; junction bases unmatched: 10. The CDR3 runs to 14 residues. The V gene's germline CDR1 is DFQATT and CDR2 SNEGSKA (reference sequence). DNA of the CDR3: TGCAGTGCCTTTGGGGGGACAGGGAAGGAGACCCAGTACTTC. Its translation is CSAFGGTGKETQYF.

This clonotype was detected ten times or more. The genes are TRBV20-1 and TRBJ1-4; the match to TRBD1 covers 7 bases. This CDR3 is built from 16 residues. V was pared by 0 bases and J by 5 bases, with 9 bases of the junction left unmatched. Per the germline V gene, CDR1 is DFQATT and CDR2 is SNEGSKA (reference sequence). This chain's CDR3 is CSARDLPGQLNEKLFF. The CDR3 coding sequence is TGCAGTGCTAGAGATCTGCCGGGACAGTTAAATGAAAAACTGTTTTTT.

This clonotype showed up many times. The V and J genes are TRBV5-5 and TRBJ2-2; a weak D match, TRBD2 (6 bases). Germline V gene sequence: CDR1 SGHKS, CDR2 YYEKEE (reference sequence). Trimming left V 4 bases short and J 0 bases short, with 13 bases between. The CDR3 is 16 amino acids. The CDR3 here is CASSPGGLANTGELFF. The CDR3 DNA sequence: TGTGCCAGCAGCCCCGGGGGTCTTGCGAACACCGGGGAGCTGTTTTTT.

This clonotype appeared a single time. A much bigger clone sits one base away, suggesting this may be a read error. The rearrangement uses TRBV3-1 and TRBJ2-7, with D perhaps TRBD1 (6 bases). CDR3 length: 13 amino acids. Germline CDR1 and CDR2: LGHDT and YNNKEL (reference sequence). In DNA form, the CDR3 reads TGTGTCAGCAGCCAAGGGGGACGGGTCGAGCAGTACTTC. Translated, it gives CVSSQGGRVEQYF.

This clonotype occurred many times. This chain connects TRBV24-1 to TRBJ2-2; D not resolved. Germline CDR1 reads KGHDR; CDR2 reads SFDVKD. Between the trimmed V and J ends, which lost 1 base and 1 base, there was a span of 3 bases. The CDR3 is 14 amino acids. CDR3 sequence: CATSDLENTGELFF. The CDR3 DNA reads as TGTGCCACCAGTGATTTAGAGAACACCGGGGAGCTGTTTTTT.

This clonotype has a count of ten or more. The V call is TRBV3-1, the J call TRBJ2-3, with 7 bases that match TRBD2. Germline CDR1 reads LGHDT; CDR2 reads YNNKEL (reference sequence). This CDR3 has 17 residues. Germline trimming cut 0 bases from V and 1 base from J; bases unmatched to any gene: 7. The CDR3 coding sequence is TGTGCCAGCAGCCAAGACTCCCGACTAGCCGGCACAGATACGCAGTATTTT. It specifies CASSQDSRLAGTDTQYF.

In this sample, this clonotype turned up many times. This rearrangement joins TRBV10-2 to TRBJ2-3; TRBD2 agrees at 9 bases. The CDR3 has 18 residues. With V trimmed by 3 bases and J by 0 bases, 10 bases remained unmatched. CDR1 and CDR2 from the germline V gene are WSHSY and SAAADI. The CDR3 loop is CASSDRASGMESTDTQYF. CDR3 sequence (DNA): TGCGCCAGCAGTGATCGAGCTAGCGGGATGGAAAGCACAGATACGCAGTATTTT.

This clonotype was detected ten times or more. The chain links TRBV5-1 to TRBJ1-5; unclear D gene. Germline values: CDR1 SGHRS, CDR2 YFSETQ. Trimming took 3 bases from V and 7 from J, leaving 11 bases between them. The CDR3 spans 13 residues. CDR3 DNA: TGCGCCAGCAGCTCACTCCCGGGACAGCCCCAGCATTTT. Protein sequence: CASSSLPGQPQHF.

This clonotype was detected many times. V usage is TRBV20-1 and J usage is TRBJ2-2; possibly TRBD2 for D (5 bases). Germline values: CDR1 DFQATT, CDR2 SNEGSKA (reference sequence). The V gene lost 2 bases and the J gene lost 0 bases, with 7 bases spanning the gap. This CDR3 is built from 14 residues. The CDR3 region is CSARWRANTGELFF. DNA of the CDR3: TGCAGTGCTAGATGGCGGGCGAACACCGGGGAGCTGTTTTTT.

This clonotype was detected ten times or more. The V and J genes are TRBV14 and TRBJ2-1, with D uncertain. Germline V gives CDR1 SGHDN, CDR2 FVKESK. With 2 bases removed from V and 10 bases from J, the gap between germline ends came to 12 bases. The CDR3 is 13 residues long. DNA of the CDR3: TGTGCCAGCAGCCAAACTCCCACCGGGGAGCAGTTCTTC. It yields the protein CASSQTPTGEQFF.

This rearrangement joins TRBV5-5 to TRBJ2-3, with no clear D. Trimming took 0 bases from V and 6 from J, leaving 11 bases between them. The CDR3 sequence is 14 residues long. In germline, CDR1 is SGHKS, CDR2 YYEKEE (reference sequence). The CDR3 DNA reads TGTGCCAGCAGCTTGGGTCCGACGCTGGATACGCAGTATTTT. It codes for CASSLGPTLDTQYF.

This clonotype was counted ten times or more. The chain uses TRBV20-1 and TRBJ2-2, with 7 bases matching TRBD1. V lost 2 bases to trimming and J lost 6 bases; unmatched junction nucleotides: 0. CDR1 is DFQATT, CDR2 SNEGSKA, per germline (reference sequence). The CDR3 runs 12 residues. CDR3 in amino acids: CSARQGAGELFF. CDR3 DNA: TGCAGTGCTAGACAGGGGGCCGGGGAGCTGTTTTTT.

This chain joins TRBV20-1 and TRBJ2-3; a possible D gene is TRBD2 (5 bases). The CDR3 is made up of 14 amino acids. Germline-derived CDR1 and CDR2 are DFQATT and SNEGSKA (reference sequence). V gave up 5 bases and J gave up 0 bases, with 12 bases separating them. The CDR3 DNA is TGCAGTGCTCCATCTAGAGGGAGCACAGATACGCAGTATTTT. Amino acids: CSAPSRGSTDTQYF.

This clonotype is categorized as medium-sized. The chain joins TRBV20-1 to TRBJ1-1, with a weak D call TRBD1 (5 bases). Germline CDR1 reads DFQATT; CDR2 reads SNEGSKA (reference sequence). The CDR3 totals 11 residues. The V end lost 5 bases, the J end lost 4 bases, and 8 bases lay between the germline ends. The CDR3 nucleotides are TGCAGTGCTGACAGTCTCACTGAAGCTTTCTTT. This translates into CSADSLTEAFF.

This clonotype was picked up many times. The genes are TRBV5-1 and TRBJ2-3, with D possibly TRBD2 on 5 matching bases. CDR1 is SGHRS and CDR2 is YFSETQ in the germline V gene. This CDR3 has 13 amino acids. Trimming pared 6 bases from V and 4 bases from J, leaving 12 bases between. DNA for the CDR3: TGCGCCAGCAACAATTACGGGGCAGATACGCAGTATTTT. It yields the protein CASNNYGADTQYF.

In this sample, this clonotype turned up many times. The chain has TRBV5-1 and TRBJ2-1; 11 bases are a match to TRBD1. Unmatched junction bases numbered 1, after V lost 3 bases and J lost 2 bases. Germline V gene data show CDR1 as SGHRS and CDR2 as YFSETQ. This CDR3 spans 15 amino acids. This CDR3 reads CASSSDRGPYNEQFF. As DNA, the CDR3 is TGCGCCAGCAGCTCGGACAGGGGGCCCTACAATGAGCAGTTCTTC.